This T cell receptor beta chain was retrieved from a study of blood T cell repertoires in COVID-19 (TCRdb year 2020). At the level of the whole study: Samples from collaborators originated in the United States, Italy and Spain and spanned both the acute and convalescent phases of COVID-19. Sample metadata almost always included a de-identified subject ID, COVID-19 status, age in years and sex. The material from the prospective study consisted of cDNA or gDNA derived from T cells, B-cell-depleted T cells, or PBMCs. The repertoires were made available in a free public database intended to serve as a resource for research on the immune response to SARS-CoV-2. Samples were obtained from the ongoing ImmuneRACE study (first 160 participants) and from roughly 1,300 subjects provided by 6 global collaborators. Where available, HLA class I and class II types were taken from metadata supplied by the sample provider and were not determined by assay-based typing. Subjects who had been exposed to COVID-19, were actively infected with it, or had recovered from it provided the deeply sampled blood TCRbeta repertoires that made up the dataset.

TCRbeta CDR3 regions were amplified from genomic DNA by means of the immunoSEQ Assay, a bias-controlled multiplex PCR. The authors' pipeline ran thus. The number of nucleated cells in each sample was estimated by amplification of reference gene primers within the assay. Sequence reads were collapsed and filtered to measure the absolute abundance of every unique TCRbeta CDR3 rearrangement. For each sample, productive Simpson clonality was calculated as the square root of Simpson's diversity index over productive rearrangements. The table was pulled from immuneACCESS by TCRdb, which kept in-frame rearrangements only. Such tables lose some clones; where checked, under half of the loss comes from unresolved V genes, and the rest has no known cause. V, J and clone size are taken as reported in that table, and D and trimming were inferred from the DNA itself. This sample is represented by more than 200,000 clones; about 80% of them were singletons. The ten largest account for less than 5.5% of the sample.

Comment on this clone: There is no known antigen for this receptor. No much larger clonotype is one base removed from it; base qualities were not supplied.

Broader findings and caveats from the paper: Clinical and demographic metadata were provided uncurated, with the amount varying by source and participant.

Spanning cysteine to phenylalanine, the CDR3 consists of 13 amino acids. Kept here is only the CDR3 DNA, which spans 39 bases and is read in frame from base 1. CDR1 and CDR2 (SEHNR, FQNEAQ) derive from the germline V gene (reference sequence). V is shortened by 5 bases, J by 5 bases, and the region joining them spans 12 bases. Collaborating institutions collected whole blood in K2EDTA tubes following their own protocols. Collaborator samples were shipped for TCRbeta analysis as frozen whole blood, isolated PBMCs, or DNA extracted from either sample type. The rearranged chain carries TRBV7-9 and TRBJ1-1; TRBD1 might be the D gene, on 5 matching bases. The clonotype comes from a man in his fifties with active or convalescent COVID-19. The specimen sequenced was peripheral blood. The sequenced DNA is TGTGCCAGCAGCCGGCCGGGGGAGACTGAAGCTTTCTTT. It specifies CASSRPGETEAFF.